A selection of T cell receptor beta chains follows, all from one sample in a study of regulatory dendritic cells for organ transplantation. This table comes from immunoSEQ multiplex PCR, and its TCRdb copy is limited to in-frame clones, with some not included. Of 3,900 or so clones in the sample, roughly 63% were seen once. Their recognized antigens are unknown. The sample comprised memory CD8+ T cells from blood cultured with regulatory dendritic cells. These receptors came from a human donor in good health. CDR3s include the opening cysteine and the closing phenylalanine or tryptophan. The order of the fields is J gene, D gene, clone size, V gene, CDR3 DNA, CDR3 protein. The D gene is left open where the match is weak. Some rows mark clone size as missing; the rest say once, few, many or name a class of expanded clone.

J: TRBJ2-7; D: TRBD2; size: NA; V: TRBV6-1; DNA: TGTGCCAGCATAGAAGGACTAGGGGCCTACGAGCAGTACTTC; CDR3: CASIEGLGAYEQYF
J: TRBJ1-2; D: TRBD1; size: NA; V: TRBV9; DNA: TGTGCCAGCAGCGTAGGGACAGGGGATAACTATGGCTACACCTTC; CDR3: CASSVGTGDNYGYTF
J: TRBJ2-7; D: TRBD1; size: NA; V: TRBV5-6; DNA: TGTGCCAGCAGCCTCGGGGCAGGGGGCATAAACGAGCAGTACTTC; CDR3: CASSLGAGGINEQYF
J: TRBJ1-1; D: TRBD1; size: NA; V: TRBV19; DNA: TGTGCCAGTAGACCGACAGGGGGATTTGAAGCTTTCTTT; CDR3: CASRPTGGFEAFF
J: TRBJ2-3; D: TRBD2; size: NA; V: TRBV9; DNA: TGTGCCAGCAGCGAGGGACTAGCGGGGGGGGAGGGAGATACGCAGTATTTT; CDR3: CASSEGLAGGEGDTQYF
J: TRBJ2-1; D: NA; size: NA; V: TRBV5-5; DNA: TGTGCCAGCAGCTTGGCCCCCTCGCGCGTCGATGAGCAGTTCTTC; CDR3: CASSLAPSRVDEQFF
J: TRBJ2-1; D: NA; size: NA; V: TRBV4-2; DNA: TGTGCCAGCAGCTTGGTGCTGAGCTCCTACAATGAGCAGTTCTTC; CDR3: CASSLVLSSYNEQFF
J: TRBJ1-4; D: NA; size: once; V: TRBV19; DNA: TGTGCCAGTAAACAGGGCGCAACTAATGAAAAACTGTTTTTT; CDR3: CASKQGATNEKLFF
J: TRBJ2-7; D: NA; size: few; V: TRBV10-3; DNA: TGTGCCATCAGTGAGCGAACGGGGTCCCGTTCGGACGAGCAGTACTTC; CDR3: CAISERTGSRSDEQYF
J: TRBJ1-2; D: NA; size: NA; V: TRBV7-9; DNA: TGTGCCAGCAGCCCGCCGACAGGCGGCTACACCTTC; CDR3: CASSPPTGGYTF
J: TRBJ1-1; D: NA; size: NA; V: TRBV12-5; DNA: TGTGCTAGTGGTTTGGACACAGGGTCGAGCACTGAAGCTTTCTTT; CDR3: CASGLDTGSSTEAFF
J: TRBJ2-5; D: TRBD2; size: NA; V: TRBV11-1; DNA: TGTGCCAGCAGCTTCCCACTAGCGGGTAAAGAGACCCAGTACTTC; CDR3: CASSFPLAGKETQYF
J: TRBJ1-2; D: TRBD1; size: NA; V: TRBV6-5; DNA: TGTGCCAGCAGTTACTACGGGACAGCCTTTTACGGAAGCTTC; CDR3: CASSYYGTAFYGSF
J: TRBJ2-3; D: TRBD2; size: NA; V: TRBV6-1; DNA: TGTGCCAGCAGTGTACTAGCGGGGGCGAAGGCAGATACGCAGTATTTT; CDR3: CASSVLAGAKADTQYF
J: TRBJ2-3; D: NA; size: NA; V: TRBV21-1; DNA: TGTGCCAGCAGCATAAGGCCCGGGACAGGACCCACCGGGGATACGCAGTATTTT; CDR3: CASSIRPGTGPTGDTQYF
J: TRBJ2-2; D: TRBD1; size: NA; V: TRBV5-8; DNA: TGTGCCAGCAGCTTGAGAACAGGGGGTGTCACCGGGGAGCTGTTTTTT; CDR3: CASSLRTGGVTGELFF
J: TRBJ2-2; D: NA; size: NA; V: TRBV7-6; DNA: TGTGCCAGCAGCTTGGGGGGTTCGAACACCGGGGAGCTGTTTTTT; CDR3: CASSLGGSNTGELFF
J: TRBJ2-1; D: NA; size: NA; V: TRBV2; DNA: TGTGCCAGCAGTGTATTTGGGGGGGCAGGCCACAATGAGCAGTTCTTC; CDR3: CASSVFGGAGHNEQFF
J: TRBJ2-5; D: NA; size: NA; V: TRBV2; DNA: TGTGCCACCCAACCGACGGGGTTTACCCAAGAGACCCAGTACTTC; CDR3: CATQPTGFTQETQYF
J: TRBJ2-3; D: TRBD2; size: NA; V: TRBV5-1; DNA: TGCGCCAGCAGCTTGGCCACGGGGGGGCCGGGGGATACGCAGTATTTT; CDR3: CASSLATGGPGDTQYF
J: TRBJ2-1; D: NA; size: NA; V: TRBV2; DNA: TGTGCCAGCAGTGAAGCGCCGGGGGAGAACCACTCCTACAATGAGCAGTTCTTC; CDR3: CASSEAPGENHSYNEQFF
J: TRBJ2-7; D: TRBD2; size: NA; V: TRBV4-2; DNA: TGTGCCAGCAGCCAAGAAACCCGCGGGGGGAACGAGCAGTACTTC; CDR3: CASSQETRGGNEQYF
J: TRBJ2-5; D: TRBD2; size: NA; V: TRBV7-9; DNA: TGTGCCAGCAGCCGGACTAGCGGGGGGACCCAAGAGACCCAGTACTTC; CDR3: CASSRTSGGTQETQYF
J: TRBJ1-4; D: NA; size: NA; V: TRBV25-1; DNA: TGTGCCAGCAGTGAATGGGCAGCGGGAGGGGAAAAACTGTTTTTT; CDR3: CASSEWAAGGEKLFF
J: TRBJ2-7; D: TRBD1; size: NA; V: TRBV6-5; DNA: TGTGCCAGCAGTCGAGGGGGCAGCGACTACGAGCAGTACTTC; CDR3: CASSRGGSDYEQYF
J: TRBJ1-2; D: NA; size: few; V: TRBV29-1; DNA: TGCAGCGTTGGGTCCCCTGGCAGGGGTGACTATGGCTACACCTTC; CDR3: CSVGSPGRGDYGYTF
J: TRBJ2-3; D: TRBD2; size: NA; V: TRBV6-4; DNA: TGTGCCAGCAGTGACGACCCGAGCGGGGGGGCAGATACGCAGTATTTT; CDR3: CASSDDPSGGADTQYF
J: TRBJ1-4; D: NA; size: NA; V: TRBV27; DNA: TGTGCCAGCAGTCCCCTTGAGTATGAAAAACTGTTTTTT; CDR3: CASSPLEYEKLFF
J: TRBJ1-3; D: NA; size: NA; V: TRBV9; DNA: TGTGCCAGCAGCGCCAGCACAGGCTCCGGAAACACCATATATTTT; CDR3: CASSASTGSGNTIYF
J: TRBJ1-2; D: NA; size: NA; V: TRBV10-3; DNA: TGTGCCAGCCAACCCGGGGAAGAGGACTATGGCTACACCTTC; CDR3: CASQPGEEDYGYTF
J: TRBJ1-2; D: NA; size: NA; V: TRBV13; DNA: TGTGCCAGCAGCTTTACAGGGCGGATATACTATGGCTACACCTTC; CDR3: CASSFTGRIYYGYTF
J: TRBJ2-2; D: NA; size: NA; V: TRBV2; DNA: TGTGCCAGCAGTGAAGCCCTCACCGGGGAGCTGTTTTTT; CDR3: CASSEALTGELFF
J: TRBJ2-2; D: NA; size: few; V: TRBV7-8; DNA: TGTGCCAGCTATGCCAGGACGAACACCGGGGAGCTGTTTTTT; CDR3: CASYARTNTGELFF
J: TRBJ2-2; D: NA; size: NA; V: TRBV5-4; DNA: TGTGCCAGCAGCCCCCGGACTTCTCCCGGGGAGCTGTTTTTT; CDR3: CASSPRTSPGELFF
J: TRBJ1-1; D: TRBD1; size: NA; V: TRBV6-1; DNA: TGTGCCAGCAGCAATGGACAGGGGATGAACACTGAAGCTTTCTTT; CDR3: CASSNGQGMNTEAFF
J: TRBJ2-7; D: TRBD1; size: NA; V: TRBV5-1; DNA: TGCGCCAGCAGCCCTGGGACAGGGTCCACCTACGAGCAGTACTTC; CDR3: CASSPGTGSTYEQYF
J: TRBJ2-7; D: TRBD1; size: few; V: TRBV10-1; DNA: TGCGCCAGCAGTGAGCCCCCGGGACAGGGATACCACGAGCAGTACTTC; CDR3: CASSEPPGQGYHEQYF
J: TRBJ2-1; D: TRBD2; size: NA; V: TRBV7-7; DNA: TGTGCTAGCAGCTTGGGGACTAGCGGATGGGATGAGCAGTTCTTC; CDR3: CASSLGTSGWDEQFF
J: TRBJ2-7; D: TRBD2; size: NA; V: TRBV9; DNA: TGTGCCAGCAGCCCGGGACTAGGCGCCTACGAGCAGTACTTC; CDR3: CASSPGLGAYEQYF
J: TRBJ2-7; D: TRBD2; size: few; V: TRBV4-1; DNA: TGCGCCAGCAGCCCAATAGCGGGGTCCTACGAGCAGTACTTC; CDR3: CASSPIAGSYEQYF
J: TRBJ2-1; D: TRBD2; size: NA; V: TRBV6-4; DNA: TGTGCCAGCAGTGACGGACTAGCAAATGAGCAGTTCTTC; CDR3: CASSDGLANEQFF
J: TRBJ1-6; D: NA; size: NA; V: TRBV5-5; DNA: TGTGCCAGCAGCTTGGAAATCGGGGTTAATTCACCCCTCCACTTT; CDR3: CASSLEIGVNSPLHF
J: TRBJ1-1; D: NA; size: NA; V: TRBV13; DNA: TGTGCCAGCAGCTCGCCCGGACAAATGAACACTGAAGCTTTCTTT; CDR3: CASSSPGQMNTEAFF
J: TRBJ1-1; D: TRBD1; size: NA; V: TRBV19; DNA: TGTGCCAGCGGTCCCACAGGGGGCACTGAAGCTTTCTTT; CDR3: CASGPTGGTEAFF
J: TRBJ1-2; D: NA; size: NA; V: TRBV7-2; DNA: TGTGCCAGCAGCACAACCCCCCCAGGGCCGAGTGGCTACACCTTC; CDR3: CASSTTPPGPSGYTF
J: TRBJ1-5; D: NA; size: NA; V: TRBV28; DNA: TGTGCCAGCAAACAGGGCGCTACCGGCCAGCCCCAGCATTTT; CDR3: CASKQGATGQPQHF
J: TRBJ2-2; D: NA; size: NA; V: TRBV9; DNA: TGTGCCAGCAGCGTCGGTTCCCCCGGGGAGCTGTTTTTT; CDR3: CASSVGSPGELFF
J: TRBJ2-5; D: TRBD2; size: few; V: TRBV27; DNA: TGTGCCAGCAGTTCGAATCCCTCTAGCGGGAGGCCTCTCCAGTACTTC; CDR3: CASSSNPSSGRPLQYF
J: TRBJ2-7; D: NA; size: NA; V: TRBV27; DNA: TGTGCCAGCAGTTGGGCAGGGATAGGATACGAGCAGTACTTC; CDR3: CASSWAGIGYEQYF
J: TRBJ2-3; D: NA; size: large; V: TRBV23-1; DNA: TGCGCCAGCAGCAAATCAGATACGCAGTATTTT; CDR3: CASSKSDTQYF
J: TRBJ1-6; D: NA; size: NA; V: TRBV9; DNA: TGTGCCAGCAGCGTAGAGACTAGCTCCTATAATTCACCCCTCCACTTT; CDR3: CASSVETSSYNSPLHF
J: TRBJ2-5; D: NA; size: NA; V: TRBV19; DNA: TGTGCCAGTAGTTTGACAGTACAAGAGACCCAGTACTTC; CDR3: CASSLTVQETQYF
J: TRBJ1-6; D: TRBD1; size: NA; V: TRBV27; DNA: TGTGCCAGCAGCCTTCAAACCCGGGACAGCTATAATTCACCCCTCCACTTT; CDR3: CASSLQTRDSYNSPLHF
J: TRBJ2-3; D: NA; size: NA; V: TRBV2; DNA: TGTGCCAGCAGTGAAGGGCCTTGGGCCCCCGCAGATACGCAGTATTTT; CDR3: CASSEGPWAPADTQYF
J: TRBJ1-1; D: NA; size: NA; V: TRBV6-1; DNA: TGTGCCAGCAGTGAAGCCGACGGGTTTATGACTGAAGCTTTCTTT; CDR3: CASSEADGFMTEAFF